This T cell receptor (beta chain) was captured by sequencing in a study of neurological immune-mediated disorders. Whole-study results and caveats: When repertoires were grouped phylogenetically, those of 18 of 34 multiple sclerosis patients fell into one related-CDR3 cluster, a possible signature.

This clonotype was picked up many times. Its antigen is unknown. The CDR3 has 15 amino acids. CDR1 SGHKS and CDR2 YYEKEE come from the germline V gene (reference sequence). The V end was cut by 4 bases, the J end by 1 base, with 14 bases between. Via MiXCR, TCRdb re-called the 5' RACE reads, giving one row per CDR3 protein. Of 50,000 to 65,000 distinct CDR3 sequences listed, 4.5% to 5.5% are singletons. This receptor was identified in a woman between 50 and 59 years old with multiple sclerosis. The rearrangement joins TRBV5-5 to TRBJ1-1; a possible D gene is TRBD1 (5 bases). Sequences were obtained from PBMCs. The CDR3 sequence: CASSADINSNTEAFF. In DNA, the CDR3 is TGTGCCAGCAGCGCGGACATCAACTCGAACACTGAAGCTTTCTTT.